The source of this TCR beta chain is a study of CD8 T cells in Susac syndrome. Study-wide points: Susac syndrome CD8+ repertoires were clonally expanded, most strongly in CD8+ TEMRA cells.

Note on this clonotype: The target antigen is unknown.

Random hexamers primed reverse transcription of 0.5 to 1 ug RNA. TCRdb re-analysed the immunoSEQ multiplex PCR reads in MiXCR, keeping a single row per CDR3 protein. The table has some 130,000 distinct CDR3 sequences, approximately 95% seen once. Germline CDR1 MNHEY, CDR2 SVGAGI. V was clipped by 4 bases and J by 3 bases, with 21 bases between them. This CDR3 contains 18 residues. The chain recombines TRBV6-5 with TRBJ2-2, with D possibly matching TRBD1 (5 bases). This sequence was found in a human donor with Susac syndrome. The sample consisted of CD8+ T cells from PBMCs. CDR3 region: CASSSFYAGLGYTGELFF. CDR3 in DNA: TGTGCCAGCAGTTCATTCTACGCAGGGCTAGGGTACACCGGGGAGCTGTTTTTT.